This is a list of T cell receptor beta chains from one sample in a study of CD4+ T cells in melanoma. TCRdb's copy holds only in-frame clones and misses some; the assay was immunoSEQ multiplex PCR. The table lists over 7,500 clones, approximately 70% of them singletons. The sequenced sample was peripheral blood. The source is a human donor with melanoma. CDR3s include the opening cysteine and the closing phenylalanine or tryptophan. The order of the fields is V gene, J gene, CDR3 protein.

TRBV7-9	TRBJ2-7	CASRISDYEQYF
TRBV19	TRBJ2-1	CASSLTSGGLLEQFF
TRBV7-2	TRBJ2-2	CASINPPGELFF
TRBV6-5	TRBJ1-6	CASSQGLGGNSPLHF
TRBV7-7	TRBJ2-7	CASSLGQGAEQYF
TRBV10-2	TRBJ1-5	CASSDKGPINQPQHF
TRBV11-2	TRBJ1-6	CASSNQGANSPLHF
TRBV7-9	TRBJ2-7	CASSPQGQAIYEQYF
TRBV4-1	TRBJ2-7	CASSPQPRAGEQYF
TRBV19	TRBJ2-1	CASSTAAGGRFKQFF
TRBV30	TRBJ1-4	CAWRSEGGKLFF
TRBV19	TRBJ2-2	CASRGSSSYTGELFF
TRBV4-2	TRBJ2-4	CASSRGTDLAKNIQYF
TRBV30	TRBJ2-7	CAWLGQGGLEGEQYF
TRBV9	TRBJ1-2	CASSGYRESNYGYTF
TRBV11-2	TRBJ2-2	CASSLQGAETGELFF
TRBV11-2	TRBJ2-7	CASSGGRVTSYEQYF
TRBV6-6	TRBJ1-6	CASSFLGQAPNSPLHF
TRBV27	TRBJ2-5	CASKQSQGFEQYF
TRBV7-9	TRBJ2-6	CASRPIGSGANVLTF
TRBV29-1	TRBJ2-3	CSVDPLADITDTQYF
TRBV19	TRBJ1-5	CASSIGTRNQPQHF
TRBV5-1	TRBJ2-7	CASSLAGASSYEQYF
TRBV9	TRBJ2-1	CASSVGDRQYNEQFF
TRBV7-8	TRBJ2-5	CASSDTGTSGEETQYF
TRBV6-5	TRBJ1-1	CASSSLQGVDTEAFF
TRBV10-3	TRBJ2-2	CAISESGAGELFF
TRBV19	TRBJ1-5	CASRRGASNQPQHF
TRBV5-5	TRBJ1-1	CASSLDTNTEAFF
TRBV5-4	TRBJ1-6	CASSPDRARSPLHF
TRBV19	TRBJ2-2	CASKDRTGLRSGELFF